Listed here are 20 T cell receptor beta chains from one sample, sequenced in a study of blood T cell repertoires in COVID-19. Clones were sequenced by immunoSEQ multiplex PCR, and TCRdb holds only the in-frame ones, with some missing. The sample has 150,000 or so clones; 75% to 80% are singletons. Source material: peripheral blood. The receptors stem from a woman in her forties or fifties with active or convalescent COVID-19.

For this clone: This same CDR3 is encoded by further DNA sequences in the sample. The CDR3 DNA follows: TGTGCCAGCAGCTTAGGGGGAGACGAGCAGTACTTC. Translation: CASSLGGDEQYF. The chain links TRBV7-9 to TRBJ2-7, with D perhaps matching TRBD2 (5 bases). The CDR3 consists of 12 residues. Trimming shortened V by 1 base and J by 5 bases, and 6 bases separated the two germline ends. Germline lookup yields CDR1 SEHNR and CDR2 FQNEAQ (reference sequence).

The genes are TRBV27 and TRBJ1-6; D is unclear. This CDR3 contains 15 residues. Germline CDR1 is MNHEY and CDR2 is SMNVEV (reference sequence). Deletions cut 0 bases from V and 5 bases from J, with 8 bases between. The CDR3 DNA is TGTGCCAGCAGTTTATCGGGGAGCCATAATTCACCCCTCCACTTT. It specifies CASSLSGSHNSPLHF.

The V and J genes are TRBV28 and TRBJ1-5; D not certain. V lost 7 bases, J lost 0 bases, and 7 bases lay in between. The CDR3 runs 13 residues. Per germline, CDR1 MDHEN and CDR2 SYDVKM. CDR3 in amino acids: CASNSGSNQPQHF. Here the CDR3 DNA reads TGTGCCAGCAACTCCGGTAGCAATCAGCCCCAGCATTTT.

The chain joins TRBV4-3 to TRBJ2-1; 10 positions match TRBD2. Germline CDR1 LGHNA, CDR2 YSLEER. The CDR3 contains 17 residues. Unmatched junction bases numbered 7, after V lost 0 bases and J lost 5 bases. The CDR3 reads CASSQDTVAGGNNEQFF. In DNA form, the CDR3 reads TGCGCCAGCAGCCAAGATACGGTAGCGGGAGGTAACAATGAGCAGTTCTTC.

The rearrangement links TRBV16 to TRBJ1-2; the D is unclear. The CDR3 has 12 amino acids. Germline V gene sequence: CDR1 KGHSY, CDR2 FQNENV. V was clipped by 4 bases and J by 13 bases, with 16 bases between them. In DNA form, the CDR3 reads TGTGCCAGCAGCCCCAAGAGCGGGGAGGGCACCTTC. Translating gives CASSPKSGEGTF.

The rearrangement links TRBV6-5 to TRBJ1-5; possible D gene TRBD1, 6 bases. The CDR3 has 14 residues. Germline CDR1 reads MNHEY; CDR2 reads SVGAGI. Trimming left V 6 bases short and J 4 bases short, with 13 bases between. The CDR3 is CASRDTGWNQPQHF. CDR3 nucleotides: TGTGCCAGCAGAGATACAGGGTGGAATCAGCCCCAGCATTTT.

The chain combines TRBV4-3 with TRBJ2-6; perhaps TRBD1 as D (6 bases). The V gene lost 4 bases and the J gene lost 0 bases, with 19 bases spanning the gap. This CDR3 is 19 amino acids long. Germline V gene lookup returns CDR1 LGHNA and CDR2 YSLEER. The DNA of the CDR3 is TGCGCCAGCAGCCGCAACCCTCCAGGGGCCCCCTCTGGGGCCAACGTCCTGACTTTC. Encoded protein: CASSRNPPGAPSGANVLTF.

This clone occurred a few times. The chain uses TRBV27 and TRBJ1-6, with 7 bases identical to TRBD1. CDR3 length: 14 residues. Germline CDR1 is MNHEY and CDR2 is SMNVEV (reference sequence). J gave up 9 bases and V 2 bases, and 4 bases lay outside the gene matches. CDR3 coding DNA: TGTGCCAGCAGTTTAGAGAGGGGGCGTTCACCCCTCCACTTT. It translates to CASSLERGRSPLHF.

This clone was observed a few times. The gene calls are TRBV19 and TRBJ1-5; 8 bases fit TRBD1. V lost 7 bases to trimming and J lost 3 bases; unmatched junction nucleotides: 14. Germline V gene sequence: CDR1 LNHDA, CDR2 SQIVND (reference sequence). The CDR3 covers 17 residues. The CDR3 is CASKDRDPRESNQPQHF. CDR3 in DNA: TGTGCCAGTAAGGACAGGGATCCCAGGGAGTCCAATCAGCCCCAGCATTTT.

This chain links TRBV19 with TRBJ1-5; D unclear. The CDR3 is 14 amino acids. The V gene lost 5 bases and the J gene lost 3 bases, with 11 bases spanning the gap. The germline V gene encodes CDR1 LNHDA and CDR2 SQIVND (reference sequence). The CDR3 DNA is TGTGCCAGTAGTGAGCAGGCCGTCAATCAGCCCCAGCATTTT. As protein: CASSEQAVNQPQHF. Full variable domain (missing parts from reference TRBV19 and TRBJ1-5): DGGITQSPKYLFRKEGQNVTLSCEQNLNHDAMYWYRQDPGQGLRLIYYSQIVNDFQKGDIAEGYSVSREKKESFPLTVTSAQKNPTAFYLCASSEQAVNQPQHFGDGTRLSIL.

The chain recombines TRBV2 with TRBJ2-3; D is unclear. Trimming took off 6 bases at V and 1 base at J, with 8 bases between the two ends. From germline, CDR1 is SNHLY and CDR2 FYNNEI. The CDR3 spans 13 residues. This chain's CDR3 is CASSSDGTDTQYF. The CDR3 DNA reads TGTGCCAGCAGCAGCGATGGCACAGATACGCAGTATTTT.

This rearrangement joins TRBV7-2 to TRBJ2-7; D is unresolved. CDR1 SGHTA and CDR2 FQGNSA come from the germline V gene. Deletions cut 8 bases from V and 0 bases from J, with 14 bases between. The CDR3 sequence is 14 residues long. CDR3 in amino acids: CASLREASSYEQYF. CDR3 nucleotide sequence: TGTGCCAGCCTTCGAGAGGCTAGCTCCTACGAGCAGTACTTC.

The V and J genes are TRBV21-1 and TRBJ1-2. TRBV21-1 is described as a pseudogene. The CDR3 spans 12 residues. The CDR3 bases are TGTGCCAGCAGCAATCGACTGTATGGCTACACCTTC. It encodes CASSNRLYGYTF.

The V gene is TRBV3-1 (or the pseudogene TRBV3-2), the J gene TRBJ2-3, with TRBD2 matching over 7 bases. There are 14 residues in the CDR3. J lost 1 base, V lost 8 bases, and 6 bases had no gene match. The germline gives CDR1 LGHDT, CDR2 YNNKEL (reference sequence). The CDR3 reads CASSRGVGTDTQYF. The CDR3 coding sequence is TGTGCCAGCTCCCGGGGGGTTGGCACAGATACGCAGTATTTT.

The chain combines TRBV7-7 with TRBJ2-2; D gene unclear. This CDR3 has 15 residues. From germline, CDR1 is SSHAT and CDR2 FNYEAQ (reference sequence). The V and J ends lost 4 bases and 5 bases respectively, with 14 bases between them. The CDR3 protein is CASSSTPPGTGELFF. The DNA for the CDR3 is TGTGCCAGCAGCTCTACCCCCCCCGGGACCGGGGAGCTGTTTTTT.

The gene calls are TRBV4-3 and TRBJ2-3; the match to TRBD2 covers 12 bases. The junction had 19 bases not matched to a gene; V was cut back by 1 base and J by 5 bases. The CDR3 spans 21 residues. CDR1 is LGHNA and CDR2 is YSLEER in the germline V gene. The CDR3 protein is CASSQVRLGGRLAGDKDTQYF. The CDR3 DNA sequence: TGCGCCAGCAGCCAAGTTAGGTTGGGCGGCCGACTAGCGGGAGATAAAGATACGCAGTATTTT.

The chain recombines TRBV30 with TRBJ2-7, with D unresolved. CDR1 and CDR2 (germline): GTSNPN, SVGIG (reference sequence). Trimming cost V 2 bases and J 6 bases, with 14 bases left between them. The CDR3 extends over 13 amino acids. CDR3 coding DNA: TGTGCCTGGAGTTTAAAACAGAGAAGCGAGCAGTACTTC. Protein: CAWSLKQRSEQYF.

The chain carries TRBV7-2 and TRBJ2-7, with D maybe TRBD2 (5 bases). From germline, CDR1 is SGHTA and CDR2 FQGNSA. Trimming stripped 3 bases from V and 0 bases from J, with 12 bases between. The CDR3 extends over 15 amino acids. In nucleotides, the CDR3 is TGTGCCAGCAGCTTTTCCCGGGAAAGCTCCTACGAGCAGTACTTC. It specifies CASSFSRESSYEQYF.

The genes are TRBV5-6 and TRBJ1-4, with TRBD1 as a possible D gene (6 bases). Trimming stripped 2 bases from V and 8 bases from J, with 22 bases between. This CDR3 region has 17 residues. CDR1 is SGHDT and CDR2 is YYEEEE in the germline V gene. CDR3 nucleotides: TGTGCCAGCAGCTTAGGGGCCGTGCAGGGGAGTAGGGAAAAACTGTTTTTT. Amino acid sequence: CASSLGAVQGSREKLFF.

The gene calls are TRBV5-6 and TRBJ1-2; D uncertain. Deletions cut 2 bases from V and 2 bases from J, with 10 bases between. The CDR3 is 14 residues long. Looked up from germline, CDR1 is SGHDT and CDR2 is YYEEEE. This chain's CDR3 is CASSFSTDNYGYTF. In DNA form, the CDR3 reads TGTGCCAGCAGCTTTAGTACAGACAACTATGGCTACACCTTC.